These 22 T cell receptor beta chains were sequenced from one sample in a study of shared clonotypes between healthy human individuals (dated by TCRdb to 2020 to 2022). Library preparation was by the immunoSEQ multiplex PCR assay. TCRdb took over this immuneACCESS table, retaining in-frame rearrangements with V and J assigned. Such tables are incomplete; in checked studies, under half of the missing clones stem from an unresolved V gene, and the remainder is unexplained. Across this sample there are approximately 2,300,000 clones, with roughly 92% seen only once. 0.3% to 0.45% of the sample comes from the top ten. Sequencing was done on a sample of naive CD4+ T cells from PBMCs. The cell subset or site label, as the study defines it: CD45RA+ positively selected. These receptors were taken from a young man in good health. Some clones in this sample may be carry-over from other donors' samples.

J is TRBJ2-7 and V is TRBV5-8; possible D gene TRBD2, 6 bases. Germline CDR1 reads SGHTS; CDR2 reads YDEGEE. The CDR3 length is 16 residues. The germline V and J ends were trimmed by 0 bases and 0 bases, with 13 bases remaining between them. The CDR3 sequence: CASSLVVGRSSYEQYF. The CDR3 region has the DNA TGTGCCAGCAGCTTGGTCGTAGGGAGGAGCTCCTACGAGCAGTACTTC.

The rearrangement links TRBV5-6 to TRBJ2-4; 7 bases line up with TRBD1. After removal of 4 bases from V and 10 bases from J, the junction contained 14 bases not matched to a gene. Germline V gene data show CDR1 as SGHDT and CDR2 as YYEEEE. This CDR3 contains 15 residues. The CDR3 spells CASSPRTGGWEIQYF. The CDR3 DNA reads TGTGCCAGCAGCCCCCGGACAGGAGGTTGGGAGATTCAGTACTTC.

The rearrangement joins TRBV7-9 to TRBJ2-1; D is perhaps TRBD1 or TRBD2 (5 bases each). Germline CDR1 SEHNR, CDR2 FQNEAQ (reference sequence). The germline V and J ends were trimmed by 5 bases and 4 bases, with 15 bases remaining between them. The CDR3 spans 15 residues. The CDR3 loop reads CASSVGERSYNEQFF. The CDR3 nucleotides are TGTGCCAGCAGCGTGGGGGAGCGGAGTTACAATGAGCAGTTCTTC. Drawing the rest from reference TRBV7-9 and TRBJ2-1, the complete variable domain is DTGVSQNPRHKITKRGQNVTFRCDPISEHNRLYWYRQTLGQGPEFLTYFQNEAQLEKSRLLSDRFSAERPKGSFSTLEIQRTEQGDSAMYLCASSVGERSYNEQFFGPGTRLTVL.

The chain uses TRBV5-4 and TRBJ2-7; 7 bases agree with TRBD2. The germline gives CDR1 SGHNT, CDR2 YYREEE (reference sequence). The CDR3 has 15 amino acids. J gave up 2 bases and V 1 base, and 6 bases lay outside the gene matches. The CDR3 protein is CASSLSSSGTYEQYF. DNA for the CDR3: TGTGCCAGCAGCTTGTCTTCTAGCGGCACCTACGAGCAGTACTTC.

V and J are TRBV11-2 and TRBJ1-2; D might be TRBD1 (6 bases). The germline V and J ends were trimmed by 5 bases and 4 bases, with 14 bases remaining between them. The CDR3 totals 14 residues. Germline V gene data show CDR1 as SGHAT and CDR2 as FQNNGV. CDR3 region: CASSTRTEPYGYTF. The CDR3 DNA is TGTGCCAGCAGCACCCGGACAGAACCCTATGGCTACACCTTC. Full variable domain (outside the CDR3, taken from reference TRBV11-2 and TRBJ1-2): EAGVAQSPRYKIIEKRQSVAFWCNPISGHATLYWYQQILGQGPKLLIQFQNNGVVDDSQLPKDRFSAERLKGVDSTLKIQPAKLEDSAVYLCASSTRTEPYGYTFGSGTRLTVV.

The V gene is TRBV6-5, the J gene TRBJ2-2; TRBD1 or TRBD2 may be the D gene (5 bases each). Germline values: CDR1 MNHEY, CDR2 SVGAGI. This CDR3 spans 14 amino acids. With 5 bases removed from V and 5 bases from J, the gap between germline ends came to 12 bases. CDR3 protein: CASSPGTLTGELFF. The CDR3 bases are TGTGCCAGCAGTCCCGGGACCCTAACCGGGGAGCTGTTTTTT.

In this sample, this clone turned up once. The chain couples TRBV15 to TRBJ1-2; 7 positions agree with TRBD1. The trim removed 0 bases at V and 7 bases at J, leaving 2 bases unmatched. CDR3 length: 13 amino acids. Germline V gene sequence: CDR1 LNHNV, CDR2 YYDKDF (reference sequence). CDR3 region: CATSRDAGGGYTF. CDR3 coding DNA: TGTGCCACCAGCAGAGATGCAGGGGGTGGCTACACCTTC.

V is TRBV2 and J is TRBJ2-2; possibly TRBD1 for D (6 bases). Trimming removed 5 bases at V and 5 bases at J, with 15 bases between. CDR3 size: 15 residues. Per germline, CDR1 SNHLY and CDR2 FYNNEI. CDR3 residues: CASSQDSTRTGELFF. In DNA form, the CDR3 reads TGTGCCAGCAGTCAGGACAGTACTCGGACCGGGGAGCTGTTTTTT.

Remarks on this clone: Other DNA sequences of this sample code for an identical CDR3. The chain couples TRBV29-1 to TRBJ2-3, with a weak D call TRBD2 (6 bases). The CDR3 spans 14 residues. Germline-derived CDR1 and CDR2 are SQVTM and ANQGSEA. The V gene lost 6 bases and the J gene lost 3 bases, with 16 bases spanning the gap. As DNA, the CDR3 is TGCAGCGTGGAGGGGCCCGGAGGGACAGATACGCAGTATTTT. Translation gives CSVEGPGGTDTQYF.

This clone was counted once. The V gene is TRBV4-2, the J gene TRBJ2-5, with 11 bases lining up with TRBD2. Germline V gene data show CDR1 as LGHNA and CDR2 as YNFKEQ. V lost 0 bases and J lost 4; bases outside the gene matches: 13. This CDR3 has 19 residues. In DNA form, the CDR3 reads TGTGCCAGCAGCCAAGAGTTGGTGATAGCGGGAGGGAGGGCAGAGACCCAGTACTTC. This sequence encodes CASSQELVIAGGRAETQYF.

The genes are TRBV5-1 and TRBJ2-1; the match to TRBD2 covers 9 bases. Per germline, CDR1 SGHRS and CDR2 YFSETQ. Trimming at V came to 7 bases and at J to 8 bases, leaving 13 bases not matched to a gene. The CDR3 spans 15 residues. The DNA of the CDR3 is TGCGCCAGCCGGGCGGCGGGAGGGCCGAACGATGAGCAGTTCTTC. It yields the protein CASRAAGGPNDEQFF.

There are a few counts of this clone. This sequence joins TRBV7-9 and TRBJ1-1, with D unclear. The germline gives CDR1 SEHNR, CDR2 FQNEAQ (reference sequence). Trimming left V 5 bases short and J 0 bases short, with 4 bases between. The CDR3 is 12 residues long. In DNA form, the CDR3 reads TGTGCCAGCAGCAGAATGAACACTGAAGCTTTCTTT. Its translation: CASSRMNTEAFF.

This clone was seen only a few times. CDR3 bases: TGTGCCTGGATAGGGGAAGTACCTGAAGCTTTCTTT. It yields the protein CAWIGEVPEAFF. The genes are TRBV30 and TRBJ1-1; D is possibly TRBD1 (5 bases). The germline CDR1 and CDR2 sequences are GTSNPN and SVGIG (reference sequence). The V gene lost 4 bases and the J gene lost 6 bases, with 12 bases spanning the gap. The CDR3 runs to 12 residues.

The chain employs TRBV5-4 and TRBJ2-2; D is perhaps TRBD2 (6 bases). CDR3 length equals 18 residues. Looked up from germline, CDR1 is SGHNT and CDR2 is YYREEE (reference sequence). V was clipped by 5 bases and J by 4 bases, with 24 bases between them. The CDR3 DNA reads as TGTGCCAGCAGTATGGGATTGGCGAGCCAGCGGGCCACCGGGGAGCTGTTTTTT. It is translated as CASSMGLASQRATGELFF. The complete variable domain, with remaining parts taken from reference TRBV5-4 and TRBJ2-2, reads ETGVTQSPTHLIKTRGQQVTLRCSSQSGHNTVSWYQQALGQGPQFIFQYYREEENGRGNFPPRFSGLQFPNYSSELNVNALELDDSALYLCASSMGLASQRATGELFFGEGSRLTVL.

This chain joins TRBV18 and TRBJ2-7; TRBD1 matches at 9 bases. Germline V CDR1 and CDR2: KGHSH, LQKENI. Germline trimming cut 3 bases from V and 3 bases from J; bases unmatched to any gene: 6. The CDR3 has 15 residues. The CDR3 DNA sequence: TGTGCCAGCTCACCCACCCGGGACAGGGACTACGAGCAGTACTTC. Its protein is CASSPTRDRDYEQYF.

As concerns this clone: Different DNA sequences within this sample yield the same CDR3. This rearrangement joins TRBV11-2 to TRBJ1-1; D is undetermined. Trimming stripped 1 base from V and 5 bases from J, with 8 bases between. Germline values: CDR1 SGHAT, CDR2 FQNNGV. The CDR3 loop spans 13 amino acids. The CDR3 DNA reads as TGTGCCAGCAGCTTAGCTGGAGGGACTGAAGCTTTCTTT. Translation: CASSLAGGTEAFF. The variable domain in full, completed from reference TRBV11-2 and TRBJ1-1, reads EAGVAQSPRYKIIEKRQSVAFWCNPISGHATLYWYQQILGQGPKLLIQFQNNGVVDDSQLPKDRFSAERLKGVDSTLKIQPAKLEDSAVYLCASSLAGGTEAFFGQGTRLTVV.

The chain has TRBV28 and TRBJ2-1; 10 nucleotides line up with TRBD1. The V segment lost 8 bases and the J segment 4 bases; nucleotides outside the gene matches: 8. The CDR3 has 15 amino acids. CDR1 and CDR2 (germline): MDHEN, SYDVKM. The CDR3 DNA reads TGTGCCAGCGGGTCGGGACAGGGGTTTTACAATGAGCAGTTCTTC. It translates to CASGSGQGFYNEQFF.

In DNA form, the CDR3 reads TGTGCCAGTAGTTTTAGGACAGGGGGTAGCAATCAGCCCCAGCATTTT. Its translation: CASSFRTGGSNQPQHF. The V call is TRBV19, the J call TRBJ1-5; 10 nucleotides agree with TRBD1. Germline V lookup: CDR1 LNHDA, CDR2 SQIVND (reference sequence). This CDR3 contains 16 residues. Germline trimming cut 5 bases from V and 0 bases from J; bases unmatched to any gene: 4.

CDR3 bases: TGCAGCGTCCAAGGGACACTGAGCTCCTACAATGAGCAGTTCTTC. As protein: CSVQGTLSSYNEQFF. The chain couples TRBV29-1 to TRBJ2-1, with D maybe TRBD1 (6 bases). In germline, CDR1 is SQVTM, CDR2 ANQGSEA. The germline V and J ends were trimmed by 6 bases and 0 bases, with 15 bases remaining between them. The CDR3 is 15 amino acids.

The genes are TRBV29-1 and TRBJ2-7; a possible D gene is TRBD1 (6 bases). The CDR3 covers 12 residues. CDR1 and CDR2 from the germline V gene are SQVTM and ANQGSEA. The V end was cut by 4 bases, the J end by 3 bases, with 10 bases between. Here the CDR3 reads CSVGLDSYEQYF. The CDR3 nucleotides are TGCAGCGTTGGTTTGGACAGCTACGAGCAGTACTTC.

This chain connects TRBV4-1 to TRBJ1-4; possible D gene TRBD1, 6 bases. The CDR3 extends over 14 amino acids. Trimming stripped 9 bases from V and 0 bases from J, with 11 bases between. Germline-derived CDR1 and CDR2 are MGHRA and YSYEKL. CDR3 nucleotide sequence: TGCGCCAGTTCAACAGGGCCAACTAATGAAAAACTGTTTTTT. Translating it yields CASSTGPTNEKLFF.

The V and J genes are TRBV7-9 and TRBJ2-5, with 7 bases matching TRBD1. CDR3 length: 13 residues. The V gene's germline CDR1 is SEHNR and CDR2 FQNEAQ (reference sequence). The J segment lost 3 bases and the V segment lost 4 bases, leaving 2 bases of the junction unmatched. The CDR3 sequence: CASSYGTEETQYF. The CDR3 nucleotides are TGTGCCAGCAGCTACGGGACAGAAGAGACCCAGTACTTC.